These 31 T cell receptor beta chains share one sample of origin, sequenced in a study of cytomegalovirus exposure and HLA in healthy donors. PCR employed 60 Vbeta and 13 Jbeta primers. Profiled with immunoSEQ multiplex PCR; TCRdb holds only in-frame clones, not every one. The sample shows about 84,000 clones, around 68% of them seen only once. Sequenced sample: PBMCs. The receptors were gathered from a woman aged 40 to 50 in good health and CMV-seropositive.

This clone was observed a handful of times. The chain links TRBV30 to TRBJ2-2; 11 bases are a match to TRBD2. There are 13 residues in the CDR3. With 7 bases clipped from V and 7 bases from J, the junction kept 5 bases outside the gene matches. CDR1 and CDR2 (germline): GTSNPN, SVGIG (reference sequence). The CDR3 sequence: CASGTSGGGELFF. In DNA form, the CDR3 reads TGTGCCTCTGGGACTAGCGGTGGCGGGGAGCTGTTTTTT.

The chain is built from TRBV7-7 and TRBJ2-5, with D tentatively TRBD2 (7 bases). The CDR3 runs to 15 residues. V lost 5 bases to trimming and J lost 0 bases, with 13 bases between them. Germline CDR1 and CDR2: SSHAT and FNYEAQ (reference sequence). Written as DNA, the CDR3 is TGTGCCAGCAGCAAAGGGGGGGGGTACCAAGAGACCCAGTACTTC. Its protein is CASSKGGGYQETQYF.

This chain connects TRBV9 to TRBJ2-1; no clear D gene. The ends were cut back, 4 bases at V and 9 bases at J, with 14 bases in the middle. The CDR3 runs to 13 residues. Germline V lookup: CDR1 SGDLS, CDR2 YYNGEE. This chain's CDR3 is CASSLQIGPEQFF. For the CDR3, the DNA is TGTGCCAGCAGCCTCCAAATTGGGCCTGAGCAGTTCTTC.

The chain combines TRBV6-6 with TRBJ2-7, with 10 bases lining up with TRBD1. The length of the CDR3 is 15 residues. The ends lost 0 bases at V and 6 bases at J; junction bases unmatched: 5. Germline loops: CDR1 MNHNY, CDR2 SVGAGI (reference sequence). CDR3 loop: CASSYSTGGSGEQYF. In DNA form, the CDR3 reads TGTGCCAGCAGTTACTCGACAGGGGGCTCGGGCGAGCAGTACTTC.

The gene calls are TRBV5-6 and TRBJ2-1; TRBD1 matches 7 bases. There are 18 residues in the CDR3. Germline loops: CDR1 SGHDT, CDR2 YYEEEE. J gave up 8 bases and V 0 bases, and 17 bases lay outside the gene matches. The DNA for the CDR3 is TGTGCCAGCAGCTTGGGTCGTAGGGGGCCGGAGCTGGTCCATGAGCAGTTCTTC. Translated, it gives CASSLGRRGPELVHEQFF.

CDR3: CASSLEGRADTQYF. The DNA of the CDR3 is TGTGCCAGCAGCTTAGAGGGCAGGGCAGATACGCAGTATTTT. The chain joins TRBV7-2 to TRBJ2-3, with D perhaps matching TRBD1 (5 bases). V lost 1 base and J 4 bases, leaving 9 bases between the germline ends. The germline V gene has CDR1 SGHTA and CDR2 FQGNSA. The CDR3 sequence is 14 residues long.

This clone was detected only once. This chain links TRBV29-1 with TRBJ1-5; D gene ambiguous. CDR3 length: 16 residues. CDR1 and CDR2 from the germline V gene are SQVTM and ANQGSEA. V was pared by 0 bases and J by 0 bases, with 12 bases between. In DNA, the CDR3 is TGCAGCGTTGAAGAAGGCACAGAATATAGCAATCAGCCCCAGCATTTT. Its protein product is CSVEEGTEYSNQPQHF.

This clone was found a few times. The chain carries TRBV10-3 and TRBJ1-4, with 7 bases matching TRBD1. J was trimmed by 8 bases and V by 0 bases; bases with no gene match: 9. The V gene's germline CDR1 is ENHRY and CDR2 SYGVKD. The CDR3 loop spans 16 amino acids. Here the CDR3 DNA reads TGTGCCATCAGTGAGTCGCGACAGGGAGGTCGCGAAAAACTGTTTTTT. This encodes CAISESRQGGREKLFF.

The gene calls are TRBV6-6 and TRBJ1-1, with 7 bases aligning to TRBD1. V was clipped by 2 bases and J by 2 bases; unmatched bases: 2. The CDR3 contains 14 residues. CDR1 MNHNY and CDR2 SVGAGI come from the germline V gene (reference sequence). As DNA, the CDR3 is TGTGCCAGCAGTTACGGGGACAGAAACACTGAAGCTTTCTTT. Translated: CASSYGDRNTEAFF.

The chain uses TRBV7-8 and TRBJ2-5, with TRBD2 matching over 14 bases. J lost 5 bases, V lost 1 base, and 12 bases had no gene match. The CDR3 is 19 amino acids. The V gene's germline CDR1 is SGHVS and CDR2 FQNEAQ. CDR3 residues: CASSLEGETSGRALETQYF. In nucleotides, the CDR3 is TGTGCCAGCAGCTTAGAGGGTGAGACTAGCGGGAGGGCCCTGGAGACCCAGTACTTC.

CDR3: CASSQNRGPYEQYF. Written as DNA, the CDR3 is TGCGCCAGCAGCCAGAACAGGGGGCCCTACGAGCAGTACTTC. The V call is TRBV4-3, the J call TRBJ2-7; 9 positions agree with TRBD1. The CDR3 spans 14 residues. The germline CDR1 and CDR2 sequences are LGHNA and YSLEER. V dropped 3 bases and J dropped 2; count of bases not matched to a gene: 2.

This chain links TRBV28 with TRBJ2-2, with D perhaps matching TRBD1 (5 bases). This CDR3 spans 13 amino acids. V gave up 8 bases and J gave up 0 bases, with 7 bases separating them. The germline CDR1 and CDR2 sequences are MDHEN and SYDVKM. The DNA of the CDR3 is TGTGCCAGCGAACAGGCGAACACCGGGGAGCTGTTTTTT. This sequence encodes CASEQANTGELFF.

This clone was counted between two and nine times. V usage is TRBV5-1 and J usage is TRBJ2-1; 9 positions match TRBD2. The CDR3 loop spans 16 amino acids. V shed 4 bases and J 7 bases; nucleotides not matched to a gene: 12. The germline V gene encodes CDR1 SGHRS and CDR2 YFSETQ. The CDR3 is CASSGALAGVANEQFF. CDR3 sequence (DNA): TGCGCCAGCAGCGGCGCTTTAGCGGGAGTAGCTAATGAGCAGTTCTTC. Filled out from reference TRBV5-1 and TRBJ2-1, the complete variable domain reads KAGVTQTPRYLIKTRGQQVTLSCSPISGHRSVSWYQQTPGQGLQFLFEYFSETQRNKGNFPGRFSGRQFSNSRSEMNVSTLELGDSALYLCASSGALAGVANEQFFGPGTRLTVL.

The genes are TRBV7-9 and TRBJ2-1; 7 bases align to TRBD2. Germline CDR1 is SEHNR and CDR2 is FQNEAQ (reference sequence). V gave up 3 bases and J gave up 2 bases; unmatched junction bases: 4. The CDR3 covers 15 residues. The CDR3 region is CASSFGGSTYNEQFF. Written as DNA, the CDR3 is TGTGCCAGCAGCTTCGGGGGGAGCACCTACAATGAGCAGTTCTTC.

CDR3 coding DNA: TGTGCCAGCAGCTTCGGGACAGGGGGACCCTACGAGCAGTACTTC. Translated, it gives CASSFGTGGPYEQYF. The chain combines TRBV5-6 with TRBJ2-7, with 11 bases matching TRBD1. After removal of 2 bases from V and 2 bases from J, the junction contained 3 bases not matched to a gene. From germline, CDR1 is SGHDT and CDR2 YYEEEE. The CDR3 extends over 15 amino acids.

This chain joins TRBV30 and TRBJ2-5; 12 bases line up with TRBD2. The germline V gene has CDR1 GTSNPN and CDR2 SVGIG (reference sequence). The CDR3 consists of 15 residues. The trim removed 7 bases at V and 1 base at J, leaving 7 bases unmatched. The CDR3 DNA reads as TGTGCCTACGCTAGCGGGAGGGCCGGCCAAGAGACCCAGTACTTC. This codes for CAYASGRAGQETQYF.

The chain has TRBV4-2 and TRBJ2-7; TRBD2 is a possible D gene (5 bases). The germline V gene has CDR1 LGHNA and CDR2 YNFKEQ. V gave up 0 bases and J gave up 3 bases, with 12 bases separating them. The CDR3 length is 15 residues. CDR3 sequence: CASSQDLMRDYEQYF. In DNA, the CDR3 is TGTGCCAGCAGCCAAGATTTGATGAGGGACTACGAGCAGTACTTC.

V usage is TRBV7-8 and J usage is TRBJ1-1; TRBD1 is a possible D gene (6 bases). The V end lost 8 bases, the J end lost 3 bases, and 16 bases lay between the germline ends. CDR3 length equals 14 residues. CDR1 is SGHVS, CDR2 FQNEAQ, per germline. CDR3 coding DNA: TGTGCCAGCGCAAAGCGGGGGGCGTACACTGAAGCTTTCTTT. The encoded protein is CASAKRGAYTEAFF.

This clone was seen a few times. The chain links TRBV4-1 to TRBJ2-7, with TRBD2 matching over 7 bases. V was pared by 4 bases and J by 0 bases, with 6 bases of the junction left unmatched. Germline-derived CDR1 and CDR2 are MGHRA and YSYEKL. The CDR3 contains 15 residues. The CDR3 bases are TGCGCCAGCAGCCGGCAGGGCGGGAGCTCCTACGAGCAGTACTTC. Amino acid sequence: CASSRQGGSSYEQYF.

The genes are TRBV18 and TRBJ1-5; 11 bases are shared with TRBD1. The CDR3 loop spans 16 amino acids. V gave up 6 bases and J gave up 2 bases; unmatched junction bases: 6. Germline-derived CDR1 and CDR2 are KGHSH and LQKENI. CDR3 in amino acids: CASSPTGQGGNQPQHF. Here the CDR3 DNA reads TGTGCCAGCTCTCCTACGGGACAGGGGGGCAATCAGCCCCAGCATTTT.

The CDR3 loop is CASSHAGTPISYEQYF. CDR3 bases: TGTGCCAGCAGCCACGCGGGGACTCCGATAAGTTACGAGCAGTACTTC. V is TRBV14 and J is TRBJ2-7, with D possibly TRBD2 on 6 matching bases. Germline V gives CDR1 SGHDN, CDR2 FVKESK. The V end was cut by 3 bases, the J end by 4 bases, with 19 bases between. The CDR3 contains 16 residues.

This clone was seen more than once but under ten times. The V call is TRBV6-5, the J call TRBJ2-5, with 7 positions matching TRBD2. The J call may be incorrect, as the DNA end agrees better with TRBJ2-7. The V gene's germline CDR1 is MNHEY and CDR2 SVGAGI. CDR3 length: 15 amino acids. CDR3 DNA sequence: TGTGCCAGCAGGCTCTTGCTAGCGGCCTCCTACGAGCAGTACTTC. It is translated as CASRLLLAASYEQYF.

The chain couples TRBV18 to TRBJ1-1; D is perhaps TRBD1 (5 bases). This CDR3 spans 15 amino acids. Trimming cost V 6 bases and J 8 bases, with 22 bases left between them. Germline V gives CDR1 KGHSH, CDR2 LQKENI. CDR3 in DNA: TGTGCCAGCTCTAAAGTGCGGGGTACCGGGGGAGAAGCTTTCTTT. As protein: CASSKVRGTGGEAFF.

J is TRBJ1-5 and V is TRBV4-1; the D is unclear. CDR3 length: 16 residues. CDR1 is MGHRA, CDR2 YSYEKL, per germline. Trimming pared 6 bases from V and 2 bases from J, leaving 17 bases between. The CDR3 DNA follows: TGCGCCAGCAGTCGACGACCCACAGTGGGCAATCAGCCCCAGCATTTT. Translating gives CASSRRPTVGNQPQHF.

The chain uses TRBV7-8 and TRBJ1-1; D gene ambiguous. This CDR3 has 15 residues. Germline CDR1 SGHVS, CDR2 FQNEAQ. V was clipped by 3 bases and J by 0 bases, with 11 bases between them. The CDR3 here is CASSLASMMNTEAFF. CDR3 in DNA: TGTGCCAGCAGCTTGGCCTCGATGATGAACACTGAAGCTTTCTTT.

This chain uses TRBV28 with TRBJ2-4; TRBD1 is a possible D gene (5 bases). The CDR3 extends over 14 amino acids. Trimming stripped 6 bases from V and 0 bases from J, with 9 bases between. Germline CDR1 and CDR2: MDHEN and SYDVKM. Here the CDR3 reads CASSSQGAKNIQYF. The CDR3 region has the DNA TGTGCCAGCAGCAGTCAGGGAGCCAAAAACATTCAGTACTTC.

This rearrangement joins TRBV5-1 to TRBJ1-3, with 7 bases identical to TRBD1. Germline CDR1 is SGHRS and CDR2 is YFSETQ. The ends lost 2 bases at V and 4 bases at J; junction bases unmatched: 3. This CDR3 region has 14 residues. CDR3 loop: CASSFGTAGNTIYF. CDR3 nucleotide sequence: TGCGCCAGCAGCTTCGGGACAGCGGGAAACACCATATATTTT.

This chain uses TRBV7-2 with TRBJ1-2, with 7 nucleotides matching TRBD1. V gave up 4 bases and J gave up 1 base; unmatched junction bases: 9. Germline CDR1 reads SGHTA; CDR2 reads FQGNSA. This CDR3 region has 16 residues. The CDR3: CASSSSQGGLNYGYTF. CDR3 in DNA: TGTGCCAGCAGCTCTTCCCAGGGGGGACTTAACTATGGCTACACCTTC. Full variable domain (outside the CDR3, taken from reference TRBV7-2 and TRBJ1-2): GAGVSQSPSNKVTEKGKDVELRCDPISGHTALYWYRQSLGQGLEFLIYFQGNSAPDKSGLPSDRFSAERTGGSVSTLTIQRTQQEDSAVYLCASSSSQGGLNYGYTFGSGTRLTVV.

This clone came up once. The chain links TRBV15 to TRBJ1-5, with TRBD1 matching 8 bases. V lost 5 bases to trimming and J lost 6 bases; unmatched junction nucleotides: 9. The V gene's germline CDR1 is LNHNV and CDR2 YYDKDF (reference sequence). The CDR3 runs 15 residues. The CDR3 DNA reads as TGTGCCACCAGCCACCTCGCAGGGGGCACTCAGCCCCAGCATTTT. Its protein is CATSHLAGGTQPQHF.

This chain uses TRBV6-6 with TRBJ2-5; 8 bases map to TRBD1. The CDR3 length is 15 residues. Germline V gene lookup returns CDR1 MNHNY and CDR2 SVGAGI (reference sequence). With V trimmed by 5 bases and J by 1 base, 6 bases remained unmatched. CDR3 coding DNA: TGTGCCAGCAGTACCCGGGGACAGGCCCAAGAGACCCAGTACTTC. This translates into CASSTRGQAQETQYF.

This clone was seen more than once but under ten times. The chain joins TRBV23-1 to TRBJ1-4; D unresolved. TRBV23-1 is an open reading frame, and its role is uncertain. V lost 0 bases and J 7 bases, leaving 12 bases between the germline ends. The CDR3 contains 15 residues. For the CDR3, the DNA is TGCGCCAGCAGTCAATCGGCCAGGCGGGCTGAAAAACTGTTTTTT. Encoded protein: CASSQSARRAEKLFF.